The present T cell receptor (beta chain) was sequenced within a study of blood T cell repertoires in COVID-19. Study-level information: From the United States, Italy and Spain came samples of acute and convalescent COVID-19. From T cells, B-cell-depleted T cells, or PBMCs came the material, which was cDNA or gDNA.

Clones were sequenced by immunoSEQ multiplex PCR, and TCRdb holds only the in-frame ones, with some missing. The sample lists some 250,000 clones; under 90% were seen once. Sequenced: peripheral blood. This sequence originates from a man aged 55 to 70 with acute or convalescent COVID-19.

CDR3 bases: TGCGCCAGCAGCCCTGGACAGGTTTTGGAGAACACTGAAGCTTTCTTT. Encoded protein: CASSPGQVLENTEAFF. The rearrangement links TRBV5-1 to TRBJ1-1, with 7 bases identical to TRBD1. V was pared by 4 bases and J by 1 base, with 10 bases of the junction left unmatched. The germline V gene has CDR1 SGHRS and CDR2 YFSETQ. The CDR3 contains 16 residues.